Listed below are T cell receptor beta chains from one sample, sequenced in a study of shared clonotypes between healthy human individuals. Profiling relied on immunoSEQ multiplex PCR, and the TCRdb table lists in-frame clones only, not all of them. Of more than 2 million clones listed, approximately 95% are singletons. The sample taken for sequencing was naive CD8+ T cells sorted from blood. Source of these receptors: a man between 18 and 29 years old in good health. The CDR3 runs from the conserved cysteine through the conserved F or W. A D gene is named only where the DNA matches it firmly. For some rows the clone size is stated as once, few or many, or as a class when expanded; others skip it.

TRBJ2-2 | . | TRBV9 | TRBD2 | CASSVDRQRGNTGELFF | TGTGCCAGCAGCGTAGATCGCCAGCGGGGGAACACCGGGGAGCTGTTTTTT
TRBJ2-7 | . | TRBV15 | . | CATSRVQATYEQYF | TGTGCCACCAGCAGAGTTCAGGCGACCTACGAGCAGTACTTC
TRBJ2-5 | . | TRBV10-3 | TRBD2 | CAITIIGLAGAETQYF | TGTGCCATCACCATAATAGGGCTAGCGGGAGCGGAGACCCAGTACTTC
TRBJ2-2 | . | TRBV10-3 | . | CAILALNTGELFF | TGTGCCATCCTAGCGCTGAACACCGGGGAGCTGTTTTTT
TRBJ2-5 | . | TRBV19 | TRBD2 | CASSEVVFTSGGSRETQYF | TGTGCCAGTTCAGAGGTAGTATTTACTAGCGGGGGTTCTAGGGAGACCCAGTACTTC
TRBJ2-7 | few | TRBV28 | TRBD1 | CASSLLGQGKHEQYF | TGTGCCAGCAGTTTACTTGGACAGGGGAAGCACGAGCAGTACTTC
TRBJ2-7 | . | TRBV5-4 | TRBD2 | CASSLGGTSADQLGEQYF | TGTGCCAGCAGCTTGGGGGGGACTAGCGCCGATCAATTGGGAGAGCAGTACTTC
TRBJ2-1 | . | TRBV5-1 | . | CASSPRGPSAYNEQFF | TGCGCCAGCAGCCCTAGGGGTCCTAGCGCGTACAATGAGCAGTTCTTC
TRBJ2-1 | . | TRBV30 | TRBD1 | CAWGQGSYEQFF | TGTGCCTGGGGACAGGGATCGTATGAGCAGTTCTTC
TRBJ2-1 | . | TRBV6-6 | TRBD2 | CASSYPGGEQFF | TGTGCCAGCAGTTACCCGGGAGGTGAGCAGTTCTTC
TRBJ1-2 | . | TRBV29-1 | TRBD1 | CSVRDRGLLGYTF | TGCAGCGTTCGGGACAGGGGGCTTCTCGGCTACACCTTC
TRBJ2-1 | . | TRBV10-2 | . | CASKHSSSYNEQFF | TGCGCCAGCAAACACTCCAGCTCCTACAATGAGCAGTTCTTC
TRBJ1-2 | . | TRBV7-9 | . | CASSSTGASGYGYTF | TGTGCCAGCAGCTCCACCGGGGCTTCGGGCTATGGCTACACCTTC
TRBJ1-5 | . | TRBV7-2 | . | CASSLDRAPFNQPQHF | TGTGCCAGCAGCTTAGATAGGGCCCCCTTCAATCAGCCCCAGCATTTT
TRBJ2-7 | . | TRBV11-2 | TRBD1 | CASSFHGQGSYEQYF | TGTGCCAGCAGCTTCCACGGACAGGGGTCATACGAGCAGTACTTC
TRBJ2-7 | . | TRBV5-1 | . | CASSLATSGSSYEQYF | TGCGCCAGCAGCTTGGCCACAAGCGGATCCTCCTACGAGCAGTACTTC
TRBJ1-2 | . | TRBV27 | TRBD1 | CASSLSGQGANYGYTF | TGTGCCAGCAGTTTATCGGGACAGGGAGCTAACTATGGCTACACCTTC
TRBJ2-2 | . | TRBV5-5 | . | CASSFFPPNTGELFF | TGTGCCAGCAGCTTTTTCCCTCCGAACACCGGGGAGCTGTTTTTT
TRBJ2-3 | . | TRBV5-3 | . | CASFPAGLGTDTQYF | TGTGCCAGCTTCCCTGCGGGATTGGGTACAGATACGCAGTATTTT
TRBJ1-4 | . | TRBV27 | . | CASSTQGSNEKLFF | TGTGCCAGCAGTACACAGGGCTCTAATGAAAAACTGTTTTTT
TRBJ1-5 | . | TRBV27 | . | CASSLQGGGVNQPQHF | TGTGCCAGCAGTTTACAGGGAGGGGGTGTCAATCAGCCCCAGCATTTT
TRBJ2-2 | . | TRBV15 | . | CATSRGATTGELFF | TGTGCCACCAGCAGAGGAGCGACCACCGGGGAGCTGTTTTTT
TRBJ2-3 | once | TRBV10-1 | . | CASSESGQGGTDTQYF | TGCGCCAGCAGTGAGTCGGGCCAGGGCGGCACAGATACGCAGTATTTT
TRBJ2-7 | . | TRBV5-4 | . | CASSLVGTPYEQYF | TGTGCCAGCAGCTTGGTCGGGACCCCTTACGAGCAGTACTTC
TRBJ2-7 | once | TRBV13 | . | CASRGASVHEQYF | TGTGCCAGCCGAGGGGCGTCGGTCCACGAGCAGTACTTC
TRBJ2-7 | . | TRBV4-1 | . | CASSQGTVGSYEQYF | TGCGCCAGCAGCCAAGGGACAGTCGGCTCCTACGAGCAGTACTTC
TRBJ1-4 | . | TRBV28 | TRBD1 | CASSDRQGHEKLFF | TGTGCCAGCAGTGACCGACAGGGACATGAAAAACTGTTTTTT
TRBJ2-7 | . | TRBV5-4 | TRBD1 | CASSSPGQGNEQYF | TGTGCCAGCAGCTCACCGGGACAGGGGAACGAGCAGTACTTC
TRBJ1-2 | . | TRBV19 | . | CASSISGPGNGYTF | TGTGCCAGTAGTATATCAGGTCCGGGGAATGGCTACACCTTC
TRBJ2-2 | . | TRBV4-1 | . | CASSHLEWGVGGELFF | TGCGCCAGCAGCCACCTTGAGTGGGGGGTAGGCGGGGAGCTGTTTTTT
TRBJ1-1 | . | TRBV7-8 | . | CASSLWGGNTEAFF | TGTGCCAGCAGCTTATGGGGGGGGAACACTGAAGCTTTCTTT
TRBJ2-5 | once | TRBV6-5 | . | CASSYYEGRKTQYF | TGTGCCAGCAGTTACTACGAGGGGCGGAAGACCCAGTACTTC